The present T cell receptor beta chain was sequenced within a study of control samples from healthy donors and cancer patients. This CDR3 spans 15 amino acids. Trimming cost V 3 bases and J 2 bases; bases outside gene matches: 2. Germline V lookup: CDR1 MNHEY, CDR2 SMNVEV (reference sequence). Repertoires were generated with immunoSEQ multiplex PCR, while TCRdb's copy carries only in-frame clones and drops some. The sample contains some 80,000 clones, about 87% of which appear only once. The TCR was taken from a woman between 55 and 75 years old with head and neck cancer. Material for sequencing was PBMCs. This chain joins TRBV27 and TRBJ2-1; 9 nucleotides match TRBD2. CDR3 DNA sequence: TGTGCCAGCAGTTTGTGGACTAGCGCCTACAATGAGCAGTTCTTC. Protein: CASSLWTSAYNEQFF.